The 25 T cell receptor beta chains below come from one sample, sequenced in a study of CD8 T cells in Susac syndrome. RNA totalling roughly 0.5 to 1 ug underwent reverse transcription with random hexamers. TCRdb re-derived calls from the immunoSEQ multiplex PCR reads in MiXCR, one entry per CDR3 protein. The sample has hundreds of thousands of distinct CDR3 sequences, approximately 90% seen once. Sequencing used CD8+ T cells from PBMCs. These receptors were collected from a human donor with multiple sclerosis.

The chain employs TRBV20-1 and TRBJ2-1; D is ambiguous. Germline loops: CDR1 DFQATT, CDR2 SNEGSKA (reference sequence). CDR3 length equals 11 residues. Trimming removed 5 bases from V and 7 bases from J, with 9 bases in between. The CDR3 region is CSAGRLNEQFF. CDR3 coding DNA: TGCAGTGCTGGCCGACTGAATGAGCAGTTCTTC.

CDR3 loop: CASSEAGAGYQETQYF. CDR3 nucleotide sequence: TGTGCCAGCAGTGAAGCAGGGGCAGGATATCAAGAGACCCAGTACTTC. The V gene is TRBV6-1, the J gene TRBJ2-5; D may be TRBD1 (5 bases). Germline V gives CDR1 MNHNS, CDR2 SASEGT. V was shortened by 0 bases and J by 2 bases, with 13 bases between the two germline ends. This CDR3 comprises 16 residues.

J is TRBJ2-1 and V is TRBV9, with D unresolved. Germline-derived CDR1 and CDR2 are SGDLS and YYNGEE. With 6 bases removed from V and 7 bases from J, the gap between germline ends came to 11 bases. This CDR3 comprises 12 residues. CDR3 sequence (DNA): TGTGCCAGCATGGGCCGAAGTAATGAGCAGTTCTTC. Translating it yields CASMGRSNEQFF.

The chain uses TRBV6-2 or TRBV6-3 and TRBJ2-2; 10 nucleotides agree with TRBD2. The CDR3 has 17 amino acids. V dropped 2 bases and J dropped 3; count of bases not matched to a gene: 6. CDR1 is MNHEY and CDR2 is SVGEGT in the germline V gene. The CDR3 sequence: CASSYPVAGGYTGELFF. CDR3 in DNA: TGTGCCAGCAGTTACCCCGTAGCGGGGGGATACACCGGGGAGCTGTTTTTT.

The chain links TRBV4-1 to TRBJ2-3; D is ambiguous. There are 12 residues in the CDR3. The germline gives CDR1 MGHRA, CDR2 YSYEKL. V shed 2 bases and J shed 3 bases, with 3 bases lying between them. The CDR3 nucleotides read TGCGCCAGCAGCCAACATACAGATACGCAGTATTTT. Translated: CASSQHTDTQYF.

This chain connects TRBV2 to TRBJ2-7; the match to TRBD2 covers 8 bases. Trimming cost V 6 bases and J 6 bases; bases outside gene matches: 4. This CDR3 spans 12 amino acids. The V gene's germline CDR1 is SNHLY and CDR2 FYNNEI. The CDR3 region is CASSRTSSEQYF. CDR3 sequence (DNA): TGTGCCAGCAGCCGGACTAGCTCCGAGCAGTACTTC.

The rearrangement uses TRBV2 and TRBJ2-7; unclear D gene. The CDR3 length is 16 residues. The germline V gene encodes CDR1 SNHLY and CDR2 FYNNEI. V was clipped by 2 bases and J by 5 bases, with 19 bases between them. The CDR3 DNA reads as TGTGCCAGCAGTGAACCCTCCGTCGGCTTCAAGAACGAGCAGTACTTC. Amino acid sequence: CASSEPSVGFKNEQYF.

V and J are TRBV6-2 or TRBV6-3 and TRBJ2-2; D may be TRBD1 (6 bases). Looked up from germline, CDR1 is MNHEY and CDR2 is SVGEGT. The CDR3 consists of 14 residues. The V and J ends lost 8 bases and 3 bases respectively, with 13 bases between them. The CDR3 sequence: CASLLDSYTGELFF. CDR3 sequence (DNA): TGTGCCAGCCTCCTGGACAGTTACACCGGGGAGCTGTTTTTT.

Note on this clonotype: One end of the junction fails to match germline, which may point to a read error. The V call is TRBV7-7, the J call TRBJ1-2; D perhaps matches TRBD1 (6 bases). Per germline, CDR1 SSHAT and CDR2 FNYEAQ (reference sequence). The CDR3 extends over 16 amino acids. This CDR3 is CASSLLPPQGAYGYTF. Written as DNA, the CDR3 is TGTGCTAGCAGCTTACTGCCCCCACAGGGAGCCTATGGCTACACCTTC.

The chain combines TRBV4-2 with TRBJ2-3; possibly TRBD2 for D (6 bases). Germline CDR1 and CDR2: LGHNA and YNFKEQ. CDR3 length: 16 amino acids. Deletions cut 1 base from V and 2 bases from J, with 13 bases between. The CDR3 is CASSQVSRGHTDTQYF. For the CDR3, the DNA is TGTGCCAGCAGCCAAGTGTCGCGGGGCCACACAGATACGCAGTATTTT.

This clonotype was observed a single time. The V call is TRBV10-3, the J call TRBJ1-1, with D uncertain. Germline V CDR1 and CDR2: ENHRY, SYGVKD. CDR3 length: 14 residues. Between the trimmed V and J ends, which lost 4 bases and 0 bases, there was a span of 9 bases. CDR3 nucleotide sequence: TGTGCCATCAGTGCAAGACCGATGAACACTGAAGCTTTCTTT. Translated, it gives CAISARPMNTEAFF.

The V and J genes are TRBV7-9 and TRBJ1-4, with D hard to call. The germline CDR1 and CDR2 sequences are SEHNR and FQNEAQ (reference sequence). CDR3 length equals 12 residues. The V end lost 5 bases, the J end lost 5 bases, and 6 bases lay between the germline ends. CDR3 sequence: CASSLENEKLFF. The CDR3 nucleotides are TGTGCCAGCAGCCTTGAAAATGAAAAACTGTTTTTT.

The chain combines TRBV7-3 with TRBJ2-1, with TRBD1 identical over 9 bases. Germline CDR1 SGHTA, CDR2 FQGTGA. J lost 1 base, V lost 5 bases, and 6 bases had no gene match. This CDR3 is 16 amino acids long. DNA for the CDR3: TGTGCCAGCAGCACAACAGGGGGCTCATCCTACAATGAGCAGTTCTTC. Amino acids: CASSTTGGSSYNEQFF.

This CDR3 is CSAEPLTGKGYTF. CDR3 DNA: TGCAGTGCCGAACCCCTGACAGGGAAAGGCTACACCTTC. The rearrangement uses TRBV20-1 and TRBJ1-2; 7 nucleotides align to TRBD1. V lost 6 bases, J lost 8 bases, and 12 bases stayed unmatched. The CDR3 extends over 13 amino acids. Germline CDR1 DFQATT, CDR2 SNEGSKA (reference sequence).

The chain couples TRBV30 to TRBJ2-2; D assignment may be TRBD1 or TRBD2 (6 bases each). The germline V and J ends were trimmed by 0 bases and 4 bases, with 18 bases remaining between them. The CDR3 runs to 17 residues. Germline CDR1 reads GTSNPN; CDR2 reads SVGIG (reference sequence). CDR3 region: CAWSVGGSTGSTGELFF. CDR3 nucleotides: TGTGCCTGGAGTGTCGGAGGGTCAACAGGGAGCACCGGGGAGCTGTTTTTT.

This rearrangement joins TRBV19 to TRBJ2-5, with TRBD2 matching over 11 bases. The germline CDR1 and CDR2 sequences are LNHDA and SQIVND (reference sequence). The CDR3 spans 16 residues. The junction had 7 bases not matched to a gene; V was cut back by 4 bases and J by 3 bases. The CDR3 reads CASSTPTSGGKETQYF. In DNA, the CDR3 is TGTGCCAGTAGTACACCCACTAGCGGGGGTAAAGAGACCCAGTACTTC.

The chain recombines TRBV20-1 with TRBJ2-2, with 8 bases identical to TRBD2. V gave up 0 bases and J gave up 1 base; unmatched junction bases: 4. Per the germline V gene, CDR1 is DFQATT and CDR2 is SNEGSKA (reference sequence). The CDR3 runs 16 residues. This CDR3 is CSARELGLVNTGELFF. CDR3 bases: TGCAGTGCTAGAGAATTGGGACTAGTGAACACCGGGGAGCTGTTTTTT.

This chain joins TRBV12-3 or TRBV12-4 and TRBJ2-1; a weak D match, TRBD1 (5 bases). CDR3 length: 13 residues. V was trimmed by 8 bases and J by 6 bases, leaving 14 bases between them. The DNA of the CDR3 is TGTGCCAGCGGGTCAGGGCCAGGCAATGAGCAGTTCTTC. Protein: CASGSGPGNEQFF.

The chain combines TRBV4-1 with TRBJ1-1, with D perhaps matching TRBD1 (5 bases). Germline V gene data show CDR1 as MGHRA and CDR2 as YSYEKL. The CDR3 is 13 residues long. The V end lost 4 bases, the J end lost 7 bases, and 13 bases lay between the germline ends. The CDR3 loop is CASSLFGDGEAFF. The CDR3 bases are TGCGCCAGCAGCCTGTTTGGGGACGGTGAAGCTTTCTTT.

The genes are TRBV2 and TRBJ1-1; possible D gene TRBD1, 6 bases. With 5 bases removed from V and 12 bases from J, the gap between germline ends came to 10 bases. The germline V gene encodes CDR1 SNHLY and CDR2 FYNNEI. The CDR3 has 10 amino acids. The CDR3 loop is CASSYGTSFF. The CDR3 bases are TGTGCCAGCAGTTATGGGACATCTTTCTTT.

The chain couples TRBV18 to TRBJ2-7; tentatively, D is TRBD2 (6 bases). Germline CDR1 reads KGHSH; CDR2 reads LQKENI. This CDR3 contains 16 residues. Trimming removed 3 bases from V and 2 bases from J, with 17 bases in between. The CDR3 coding sequence is TGTGCCAGCTCACCTGGGTGGAGGGGCGGAACCTACGAGCAGTACTTC. It codes for CASSPGWRGGTYEQYF.

There are a few counts of this clonotype. The gene calls are TRBV13 and TRBJ2-5; 7 nucleotides match TRBD2. CDR3 length: 14 residues. Per the germline V gene, CDR1 is PRHDT and CDR2 is FYEKMQ (reference sequence). The V and J ends lost 5 bases and 4 bases, in that order; junction bases with no gene match: 7. The CDR3 spells CASSGPGEGETQYF. DNA of the CDR3: TGTGCCAGCAGCGGTCCCGGGGAGGGAGAGACCCAGTACTTC.

This chain uses TRBV2 with TRBJ2-5; 9 positions agree with TRBD2. The CDR3 sequence is 15 residues long. Losses at the gene ends were 6 bases for V and 4 bases for J; bases not matched to a gene: 9. CDR1 SNHLY and CDR2 FYNNEI come from the germline V gene. CDR3 loop: CASRSSSGVGETQYF. CDR3 DNA: TGTGCCAGCAGATCATCTAGCGGGGTGGGAGAGACCCAGTACTTC.

The V call is TRBV30, the J call TRBJ1-1; D unclear. The CDR3 length is 9 residues. Trimming left V 7 bases short and J 7 bases short, with 7 bases between. Per the germline V gene, CDR1 is GTSNPN and CDR2 is SVGIG (reference sequence). CDR3 sequence reads: CAFEFEAFF. CDR3 in DNA: TGTGCCTTTGAATTTGAAGCTTTCTTT.

This clonotype is a singleton in its sample. V gene TRBV27 combines with J gene TRBJ2-7, with D unresolved. CDR1 is MNHEY, CDR2 SMNVEV, per germline (reference sequence). The CDR3 covers 17 residues. V dropped 0 bases and J dropped 0 bases, with 15 bases sitting between them. The CDR3 region has the DNA TGTGCCAGCAGTTTATCGATCGGAGACCATAGCTCCTACGAGCAGTACTTC. This codes for CASSLSIGDHSSYEQYF.